This entry lists 9 T cell receptor beta chains sequenced from one sample in a study of T cells in Graves' hyperthyroidism and ophthalmopathy. What was amplified from RNA transcripts were TCR beta CDR3 regions. TCR CDR3 underwent first-round RT-PCR with the HTBI primer set. Each CDR3 protein gets one entry after TCRdb re-called the multiplex PCR reads with MiXCR. Of 500,000 to 800,000 distinct CDR3 sequences in the sample, about 15% are singletons; the top ten hold approximately 13%. The sample comprised blood. Receptors were obtained from a woman between 45 and 65 years old with Graves' ophthalmopathy.

This clonotype was seen ten or more times. The rearrangement uses TRBV7-3 and TRBJ2-2; 10 bases map to TRBD1. V was clipped by 1 base and J by 7 bases; unmatched bases: 18. The CDR3 loop spans 20 amino acids. Looked up from germline, CDR1 is SGHTA and CDR2 is FQGTGA. This CDR3 reads CASSLSPGATGQGMVGELFF. DNA of the CDR3: TGTGCCAGCAGCTTAAGCCCAGGAGCCACGGGACAGGGGATGGTCGGGGAGCTGTTTTTT.

This clonotype has at least ten counts. This chain connects TRBV9 to TRBJ2-3, with D possibly TRBD2 on 6 matching bases. There are 15 residues in the CDR3. V lost 2 bases to trimming and J lost 4 bases, with 14 bases between them. Looked up from germline, CDR1 is SGDLS and CDR2 is YYNGEE. This chain's CDR3 is CASSVVGSSPDTQYF. The CDR3, as DNA: TGTGCCAGCAGCGTTGTCGGGAGTAGTCCAGATACGCAGTATTTT.

At least ten counts were recorded for this clonotype. V usage is TRBV4-1 and J usage is TRBJ2-7, with D unresolved. The length of the CDR3 is 14 residues. The V end was cut by 0 bases, the J end by 1 base, with 7 bases between. Per germline, CDR1 MGHRA and CDR2 YSYEKL. This chain's CDR3 is CASSQDRRSYEQYF. CDR3 DNA sequence: TGCGCCAGCAGCCAAGATCGTCGTTCCTACGAGCAGTACTTC.

This clonotype was detected ten times or more. The CDR3 reads CASSATSWRTSFSYEQYF. The CDR3, as DNA: TGTGCCAGCAGCGCCACGAGCTGGAGGACGTCTTTCTCCTACGAGCAGTACTTC. The chain joins TRBV7-9 to TRBJ2-7; a weak D match, TRBD2 (5 bases). Germline V lookup: CDR1 SEHNR, CDR2 FQNEAQ (reference sequence). V was shortened by 5 bases and J by 0 bases, with 23 bases between the two germline ends. The CDR3 spans 18 residues. The variable domain in full, with the rest retrieved from reference TRBV7-9 and TRBJ2-7, is DTGVSQNPRHKITKRGQNVTFRCDPISEHNRLYWYRQTLGQGPEFLTYFQNEAQLEKSRLLSDRFSAERPKGSFSTLEIQRTEQGDSAMYLCASSATSWRTSFSYEQYFGPGTRLTVT.

This rearrangement joins TRBV14 to TRBJ2-7; 7 bases line up with TRBD1. J was trimmed by 1 base and V by 5 bases; bases with no gene match: 5. The germline V gene encodes CDR1 SGHDN and CDR2 FVKESK. The CDR3 consists of 14 residues. This CDR3 reads CASSNTGESYEQYF. The CDR3 nucleotides read TGTGCCAGCAGCAATACAGGGGAATCCTACGAGCAGTACTTC.

This clonotype was detected ten times or more. The genes are TRBV28 and TRBJ1-5; TRBD1 is a possible D gene (5 bases). The CDR3 is 14 amino acids. CDR1 and CDR2 from the germline V gene are MDHEN and SYDVKM. V lost 4 bases, J lost 7 bases, and 14 bases lay in between. In DNA, the CDR3 is TGTGCCAGCAGTTGGGATGACGGGGCCCAGCCCCAGCATTTT. The encoded protein is CASSWDDGAQPQHF.

Ten or more counts support this clonotype. This chain uses TRBV6-2 or TRBV6-3 with TRBJ2-1; TRBD2 aligns across 10 bases. The V and J ends lost 7 bases and 0 bases, in that order; junction bases with no gene match: 6. The CDR3 extends over 16 amino acids. In germline, CDR1 is MNHEY, CDR2 SVGEGT. In DNA form, the CDR3 reads TGTGCCAGCACAATTAGCGGGGGGAGCTCCTACAATGAGCAGTTCTTC. It specifies CASTISGGSSYNEQFF.

Ten or more counts support this clonotype. CDR3 bases: TGTGCCAGCAGCTTAACCGGGTTTTATTTTAGGAACACTGAAGCTTTCTTT. Protein product: CASSLTGFYFRNTEAFF. The chain combines TRBV7-2 with TRBJ1-1; D uncertain. The CDR3 covers 17 residues. In germline, CDR1 is SGHTA, CDR2 FQGNSA. V lost 2 bases and J 1 base, leaving 17 bases between the germline ends.

This clonotype was observed a handful of times. The chain recombines TRBV6-1 with TRBJ1-2; D perhaps matches TRBD1 (6 bases). V was pared by 7 bases and J by 1 base, with 16 bases between. The V gene's germline CDR1 is MNHNS and CDR2 SASEGT. The CDR3 has 15 amino acids. Written as DNA, the CDR3 is TGTGCCAGCACTCCTCAGGGGTCGGTTAACTATGGCTACACCTTC. It encodes CASTPQGSVNYGYTF.